A single sample gave rise to the 2 T cell receptor beta chains below, sequenced in a study of CD8 T cells in ankylosing spondylitis (dated by TCRdb to about 2017). Library preparation employed 5' RACE. Sequencing relied on an Illumina HiSeq 2500. TCRdb trimmed the raw reads at Q25, called clones with MiXCR and kept productive beta chains. Every distinct CDR3 protein forms one entry, paired with its most common genes and DNA. The sample table contains about 220,000 distinct CDR3 sequences; only one count was recorded for roughly 6.6% of them. The ten largest clones add up to 12% to 15% of the sample. The antigens these receptors bind are not known. The paper's findings and limits, for the study overall: Blood from ankylosing spondylitis patients appeared to be characterized by a TCR beta motif composed of about eight highly homologous amino acid variants.

Sequencing input: blood, either unsorted or a sorted T cell fraction (not recorded which). These TCRs come from a male donor with ankylosing spondylitis.

There are many counts of this clonotype. An end of the junction differs from the germline gene, which may be a read error. V usage is TRBV20-1 and J usage is TRBJ2-3, with D possibly TRBD1 on 5 matching bases. The CDR3 length is 13 residues. Per the germline V gene, CDR1 is DFQATT and CDR2 is SNEGSKA (reference sequence). CDR3 sequence: CSASDISTDAQYF. The DNA of the CDR3 is TGCAGTGCTTCGGACATTAGCACAGATGCGCAGTATTTT.

This clonotype occurred many times. The chain combines TRBV20-1 with TRBJ2-7; 7 bases line up with TRBD2. Germline values: CDR1 DFQATT, CDR2 SNEGSKA (reference sequence). The V segment lost 0 bases and the J segment 2 bases; nucleotides outside the gene matches: 7. The CDR3 length is 15 residues. The CDR3 is CSARDGEGGTYEQYF. As DNA, the CDR3 is TGCAGTGCTAGAGATGGGGAGGGCGGGACCTACGAGCAGTACTTC.